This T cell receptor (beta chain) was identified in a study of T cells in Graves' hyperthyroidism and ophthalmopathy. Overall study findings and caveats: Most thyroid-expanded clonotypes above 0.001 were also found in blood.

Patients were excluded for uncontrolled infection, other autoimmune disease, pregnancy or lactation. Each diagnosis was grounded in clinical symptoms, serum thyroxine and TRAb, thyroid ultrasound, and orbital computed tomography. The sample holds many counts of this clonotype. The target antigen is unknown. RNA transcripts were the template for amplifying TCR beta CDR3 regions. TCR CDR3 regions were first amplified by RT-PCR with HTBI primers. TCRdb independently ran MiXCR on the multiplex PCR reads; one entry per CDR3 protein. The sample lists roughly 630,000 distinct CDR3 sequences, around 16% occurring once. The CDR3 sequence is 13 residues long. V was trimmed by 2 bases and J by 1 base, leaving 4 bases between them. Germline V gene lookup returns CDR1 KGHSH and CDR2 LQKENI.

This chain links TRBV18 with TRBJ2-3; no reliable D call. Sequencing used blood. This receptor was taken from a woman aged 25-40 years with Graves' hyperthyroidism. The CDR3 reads CASSPTRTDTQYF. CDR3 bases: TGTGCCAGCTCACCAACCCGCACAGATACGCAGTATTTT.